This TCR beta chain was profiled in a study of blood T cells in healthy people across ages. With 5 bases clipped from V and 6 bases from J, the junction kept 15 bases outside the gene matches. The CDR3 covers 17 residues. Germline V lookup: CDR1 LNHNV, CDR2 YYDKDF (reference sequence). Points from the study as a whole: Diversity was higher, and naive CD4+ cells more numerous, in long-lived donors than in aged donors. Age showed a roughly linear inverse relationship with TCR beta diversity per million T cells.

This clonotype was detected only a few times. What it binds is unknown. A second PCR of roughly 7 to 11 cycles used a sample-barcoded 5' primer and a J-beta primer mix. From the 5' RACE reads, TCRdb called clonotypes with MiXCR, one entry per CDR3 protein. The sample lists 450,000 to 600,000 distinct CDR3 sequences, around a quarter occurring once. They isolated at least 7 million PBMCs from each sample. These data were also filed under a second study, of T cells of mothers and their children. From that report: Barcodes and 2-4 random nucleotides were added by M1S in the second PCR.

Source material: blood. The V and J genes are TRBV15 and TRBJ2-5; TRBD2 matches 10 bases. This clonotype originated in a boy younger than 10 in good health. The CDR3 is CATSGGASGSLGKTQYF. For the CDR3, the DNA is TGTGCCACCAGCGGAGGGGCTAGCGGGAGTCTCGGGAAGACCCAGTACTTC.